The 27 T cell receptor beta chains below come from one sample, sequenced in a study of blood T cell repertoires in COVID-19. Measured with immunoSEQ multiplex PCR; TCRdb has only the in-frame clones, and not every one. The data show nearly 300,000 clones, around 89% seen once. The sequenced sample was peripheral blood. These receptors came from a woman in her 30s who had recovered from COVID-19.

The genes are TRBV7-3 and TRBJ2-3, with a weak D call TRBD1 (6 bases). From germline, CDR1 is SGHTA and CDR2 FQGTGA. The CDR3 consists of 14 residues. Trimming shortened V by 5 bases and J by 0 bases, and 9 bases separated the two germline ends. CDR3: CASSPGQSTDTQYF. In DNA form, the CDR3 reads TGTGCCAGCAGCCCCGGACAGAGCACAGATACGCAGTATTTT.

The chain has TRBV5-4 and TRBJ1-1; possibly TRBD1 for D (5 bases). Trimming shortened V by 4 bases and J by 4 bases, and 14 bases separated the two germline ends. Germline loops: CDR1 SGHNT, CDR2 YYREEE (reference sequence). The CDR3 totals 14 residues. The CDR3 coding sequence is TGTGCCAGCAGCGTGACAGTTTCGGGCACTGAAGCTTTCTTT. As protein: CASSVTVSGTEAFF.

The V and J genes are TRBV21-1 and TRBJ2-1; the DNA was not used to check the table's D call, TRBD2. TRBV21-1 is reported as a pseudogene. The CDR3 is 17 amino acids. The CDR3 here is CASSKAASSGGLNEQFF. The DNA of the CDR3 is TGTGCCAGCAGCAAAGCGGCCTCCAGCGGGGGGTTAAATGAGCAGTTCTTC.

J is TRBJ1-6 and V is TRBV6-1; 8 bases align to TRBD1. The CDR3 runs to 14 residues. The V segment lost 3 bases and the J segment 14 bases; nucleotides outside the gene matches: 9. Germline V gene data show CDR1 as MNHNS and CDR2 as SASEGT. In DNA form, the CDR3 reads TGTGCCAGCAGTGAGGGACAGGCCCTAGTCGCCCTCCACTTT. Translated: CASSEGQALVALHF.

V and J are TRBV5-5 and TRBJ2-3; unclear D gene. There are 13 residues in the CDR3. CDR1 SGHKS and CDR2 YYEKEE come from the germline V gene (reference sequence). V dropped 1 base and J dropped 4 bases, with 7 bases sitting between them. CDR3 in DNA: TGTGCCAGCAGCTTGATAACAGCAGATACGCAGTATTTT. It codes for CASSLITADTQYF.

The chain uses TRBV9 and TRBJ1-6; weak D call: TRBD1 (5 bases). Germline V lookup: CDR1 SGDLS, CDR2 YYNGEE. The CDR3 is 15 residues long. Trimming left V 4 bases short and J 8 bases short, with 16 bases between. CDR3 protein: CASSTSGTGDSPLHF. The CDR3 region has the DNA TGTGCCAGCAGCACCTCCGGGACTGGGGATTCACCCCTCCACTTT.

This clone was detected only once. The gene calls are TRBV6-2 or TRBV6-3 and TRBJ2-7, with D tentatively TRBD1 (6 bases). Germline CDR1 and CDR2: MNHEY and SVGEGT. The V end was cut by 2 bases, the J end by 2 bases, with 7 bases between. The CDR3 length is 13 residues. In nucleotides, the CDR3 is TGTGCCAGCAGTTACGGGACAACCTACGAGCAGTACTTC. Translating gives CASSYGTTYEQYF.

The chain employs TRBV5-4 and TRBJ1-2; 8 bases align to TRBD1. V lost 7 bases to trimming and J lost 4 bases; unmatched junction nucleotides: 9. The CDR3 totals 14 residues. Germline lookup yields CDR1 SGHNT and CDR2 YYREEE (reference sequence). The chain's CDR3 is CASSGQDSSYGYTF. The DNA for the CDR3 is TGTGCCAGCTCGGGACAGGATTCCTCCTATGGCTACACCTTC.

The chain uses TRBV24-1 and TRBJ2-7; a weak D match, TRBD1 (6 bases). V lost 3 bases to trimming and J lost 1 base, with 18 bases between them. The CDR3 is 17 amino acids. Per the germline V gene, CDR1 is KGHDR and CDR2 is SFDVKD. The CDR3 nucleotides are TGTGCCACCAGTGATGTGAACAGGGCCGGGGATTCCTACGAGCAGTACTTC. Translating it yields CATSDVNRAGDSYEQYF.

This chain connects TRBV2 to TRBJ2-3; possible D gene TRBD1, 5 bases. This CDR3 spans 13 amino acids. Germline CDR1 reads SNHLY; CDR2 reads FYNNEI. V dropped 6 bases and J dropped 0 bases, with 7 bases sitting between them. The CDR3 DNA reads as TGTGCCAGCAGACGACAGAGCACAGATACGCAGTATTTT. Translating gives CASRRQSTDTQYF.

The CDR3 here is CASSVRERAFF. In DNA, the CDR3 is TGTGCCAGCAGTGTTCGGGAACGAGCTTTCTTT. The chain is built from TRBV2 and TRBJ1-1; D remains ambiguous. This CDR3 is 11 amino acids long. Trimming stripped 4 bases from V and 10 bases from J, with 10 bases between. Germline V gene lookup returns CDR1 SNHLY and CDR2 FYNNEI. Together with reference TRBV2 and TRBJ1-1, the CDR3 gives the full variable domain: EPEVTQTPSHQVTQMGQEVILRCVPISNHLYFYWYRQILGQKVEFLVSFYNNEISEKSEIFDDQFSVERPDGSNFTLKIRSTKLEDSAMYFCASSVRERAFFGQGTRLTVV.

The chain recombines TRBV7-2 with TRBJ2-5, with TRBD1 as a possible D gene (5 bases). The CDR3 covers 16 residues. The germline CDR1 and CDR2 sequences are SGHTA and FQGNSA. V shed 1 base and J shed 1 base, with 13 bases lying between them. The CDR3 spells CASSLGYKGPQETQYF. The CDR3 DNA reads as TGTGCCAGCAGCTTAGGGTACAAGGGGCCCCAAGAGACCCAGTACTTC. The full variable domain, in which reference TRBV7-2 and TRBJ2-5 provide the parts outside the CDR3, is GAGVSQSPSNKVTEKGKDVELRCDPISGHTALYWYRQSLGQGLEFLIYFQGNSAPDKSGLPSDRFSAERTGGSVSTLTIQRTQQEDSAVYLCASSLGYKGPQETQYFGPGTRLLVL.

The chain couples TRBV5-6 to TRBJ1-6; TRBD1 is a possible D gene (6 bases). Trimming took 2 bases from V and 2 from J, leaving 14 bases between them. CDR3 length: 17 residues. Germline CDR1 reads SGHDT; CDR2 reads YYEEEE. This chain's CDR3 is CASSFALGGPYNSPLHF. DNA of the CDR3: TGTGCCAGCAGCTTCGCTTTAGGGGGTCCCTATAATTCACCCCTCCACTTT.

The rearrangement joins TRBV2 to TRBJ1-1; D is possibly TRBD1 (6 bases). V lost 7 bases to trimming and J lost 7 bases, with 16 bases between them. The CDR3 is 13 residues long. Germline V gene sequence: CDR1 SNHLY, CDR2 FYNNEI. CDR3 DNA sequence: TGTGCCAGCACCTCGGACAGTATATATGAAGCTTTCTTT. Its translation: CASTSDSIYEAFF.

V gene TRBV28 combines with J gene TRBJ2-3, with 8 bases lining up with TRBD2. In germline, CDR1 is MDHEN, CDR2 SYDVKM. Unmatched junction bases numbered 8, after V lost 6 bases and J lost 3 bases. The CDR3 consists of 15 residues. The CDR3 spells CASRTPGLGTDTQYF. In DNA form, the CDR3 reads TGTGCCAGCAGGACTCCGGGACTAGGAACAGATACGCAGTATTTT.

This chain connects TRBV2 to TRBJ1-1; D unresolved. In germline, CDR1 is SNHLY, CDR2 FYNNEI. This CDR3 is 15 amino acids long. The V end lost 2 bases, the J end lost 4 bases, and 14 bases lay between the germline ends. CDR3 sequence (DNA): TGTGCCAGCAGTGAACTGGCGGGGAGTGGCACTGAAGCTTTCTTT. It encodes CASSELAGSGTEAFF.

The chain uses TRBV4-3 and TRBJ1-3; D remains unclear. Trimming removed 0 bases from V and 4 bases from J, with 10 bases in between. The CDR3 covers 15 residues. Germline V CDR1 and CDR2: LGHNA, YSLEER. CDR3 in amino acids: CASSQDWGEGNTIYF. CDR3 bases: TGCGCCAGCAGCCAAGATTGGGGAGAAGGAAACACCATATATTTT.

J is TRBJ2-3 and V is TRBV6-5; D unclear. Germline-derived CDR1 and CDR2 are MNHEY and SVGAGI. The ends were cut back, 0 bases at V and 3 bases at J, with 13 bases in the middle. This CDR3 is 16 amino acids long. The CDR3 protein is CASSYSWAGYTDTQYF. The DNA of the CDR3 is TGTGCCAGCAGTTACTCGTGGGCTGGATATACAGATACGCAGTATTTT.

This clone appeared a few times. The chain couples TRBV7-9 to TRBJ1-5; 8 bases map to TRBD1. Trimming took 5 bases from V and 0 from J; bases not matched to a gene: 12. This CDR3 spans 18 amino acids. CDR1 is SEHNR, CDR2 FQNEAQ, per germline (reference sequence). Here the CDR3 reads CASSRGTGFLYSNQPQHF. In nucleotides, the CDR3 is TGTGCCAGCAGCCGCGGGACAGGTTTCCTTTATAGCAATCAGCCCCAGCATTTT.

In its sample, this clone was seen once. The rearrangement joins TRBV30 to TRBJ2-2; the D is unclear. The CDR3 spans 14 residues. Germline loops: CDR1 GTSNPN, CDR2 SVGIG (reference sequence). The V and J ends lost 1 base and 4 bases respectively, with 10 bases between them. The CDR3 region is CAWSGAPTTGELFF. The CDR3 DNA reads as TGTGCCTGGAGTGGGGCACCTACCACCGGGGAGCTGTTTTTT.

This sequence joins TRBV5-1 and TRBJ2-2, with 8 bases aligning to TRBD2. The CDR3 extends over 16 amino acids. CDR1 is SGHRS and CDR2 is YFSETQ in the germline V gene. Trimming removed 0 bases from V and 2 bases from J; junction bases left unmatched: 3. As DNA, the CDR3 is TGCGCCAGCAGCTTGGGCGGACTAGCTAACACCGGGGAGCTGTTTTTT. Its translation: CASSLGGLANTGELFF.

This chain links TRBV7-3 with TRBJ1-2; D might be TRBD1 (5 bases). CDR3 length: 14 amino acids. In germline, CDR1 is SGHTA, CDR2 FQGTGA. V lost 7 bases to trimming and J lost 0 bases, with 12 bases between them. The CDR3 nucleotides read TGTGCCAGCACATCGGACACCGCTAACTATGGCTACACCTTC. Amino acid sequence: CASTSDTANYGYTF.

The chain uses TRBV16 and TRBJ1-5, with a weak D call TRBD1 (6 bases). Germline V CDR1 and CDR2: KGHSY, FQNENV. Trimming cost V 2 bases and J 7 bases, with 15 bases left between them. This CDR3 is built from 15 residues. This CDR3 is CASSQKGVPGQPQHF. Written as DNA, the CDR3 is TGTGCCAGCAGCCAAAAGGGGGTTCCTGGGCAGCCCCAGCATTTT.

The CDR3 spells CASIKVSLGLGTEAFF. The CDR3 DNA reads TGTGCCAGCATCAAGGTGTCGTTGGGCCTTGGGACTGAAGCTTTCTTT. J is TRBJ1-1 and V is TRBV6-6; D is unclear. The germline V gene encodes CDR1 MNHNY and CDR2 SVGAGI (reference sequence). Trimming took 7 bases from V and 5 from J, leaving 23 bases between them. The CDR3 sequence is 16 residues long.

J is TRBJ1-5 and V is TRBV3-1 (or the pseudogene TRBV3-2), with D perhaps TRBD1 (5 bases). V was pared by 1 base and J by 6 bases, with 7 bases between. Germline V gene data show CDR1 as LGHDT and CDR2 as YNNKEL (reference sequence). The CDR3 length is 13 residues. In nucleotides, the CDR3 is TGTGCCAGCAGCCAAGTTGGGGCTCAGCCCCAGCATTTT. This gives the protein CASSQVGAQPQHF.

The J gene is TRBJ1-1, the V gene TRBV5-1; possibly TRBD1 for D (5 bases). Trimming took off 1 base at V and 2 bases at J, with 9 bases between the two ends. Looked up from germline, CDR1 is SGHRS and CDR2 is YFSETQ. The CDR3 has 14 amino acids. CDR3 bases: TGCGCCAGCAGCTTGATGGGGCCCAACACTGAAGCTTTCTTT. This translates into CASSLMGPNTEAFF.

The sample holds one count of this clone. This chain connects TRBV2 to TRBJ1-4, with 7 bases that match TRBD1. This CDR3 comprises 13 residues. Germline CDR1 is SNHLY and CDR2 is FYNNEI. The junction had 2 bases not matched to a gene; V was cut back by 8 bases and J by 2 bases. CDR3 sequence (DNA): TGTGCCAGCCAGACAGGGACTAATGAAAAACTGTTTTTT. Protein: CASQTGTNEKLFF.